This T cell receptor beta chain came from a study of blood T cell repertoires in COVID-19. Study background: The cDNA or gDNA used as material had been derived from T cells, B-cell-depleted T cells, or PBMCs.

Authors' methods: Cell counts per sample came from amplifying reference gene primers. Produced via immunoSEQ multiplex PCR; TCRdb's table is partial and in-frame only. The DNA gave D and trimming, while V, J and clone size come from that table. The data contain approximately 72,000 clones, roughly 88% of them singletons. V lost 4 bases, J lost 0 bases, and 13 bases lay in between. Germline assignment: CDR1 MNHEY and CDR2 SVGAGI. This CDR3 is 15 amino acids long. This clone was detected once. The sample consisted of peripheral blood. The receptor comes from a man over 45 with acute or convalescent COVID-19. The chain joins TRBV6-5 to TRBJ2-7, with TRBD1 as a possible D gene (6 bases). CDR3 nucleotide sequence: TGTGCCAGCAGTTCACCCGGACAGAGCTCCTACGAGCAGTACTTC. It yields the protein CASSSPGQSSYEQYF.